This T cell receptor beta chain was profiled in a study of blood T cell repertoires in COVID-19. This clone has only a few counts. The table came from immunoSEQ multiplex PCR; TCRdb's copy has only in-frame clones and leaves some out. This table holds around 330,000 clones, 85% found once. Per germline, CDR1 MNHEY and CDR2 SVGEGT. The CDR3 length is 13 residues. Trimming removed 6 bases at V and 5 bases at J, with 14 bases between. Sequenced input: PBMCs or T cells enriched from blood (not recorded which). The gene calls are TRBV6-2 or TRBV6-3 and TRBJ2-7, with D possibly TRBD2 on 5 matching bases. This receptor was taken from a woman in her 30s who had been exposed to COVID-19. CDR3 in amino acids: CASSLGKANEQYF. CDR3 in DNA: TGTGCCAGCAGCCTCGGGAAAGCTAACGAGCAGTACTTC.